The T cell receptor beta chain described here comes from a study of cytotoxic CD8 clonotypes in ibrutinib-treated CLL. General study points: Public clonotypes proved infrequent, and on treatment they shrank or remained steady.

As to this clone: The antigen is unknown.

Using immunoSEQ multiplex PCR, the repertoire was profiled, and TCRdb retains in-frame clones only, with some absent. The data contain 150,000 to 200,000 clones, more than 70% of them singletons. Sequenced material: PBMCs, taken at disease progression, from a patient treated with ibrutinib. The clonotype was recovered from a human donor with chronic lymphocytic leukemia.

CDR3 coding DNA: TGTGCCAGCAATCCACTAGCGGGAGATCACAATGAGCAGTTCTTC. Translating gives CASNPLAGDHNEQFF. V gene TRBV9 combines with J gene TRBJ2-1, with TRBD2 matching 11 bases. Germline values: CDR1 SGDLS, CDR2 YYNGEE. The CDR3 is 15 amino acids. V trimming: 6 bases; J trimming: 5 bases; junction bases outside the gene matches: 7.